This entry features one T cell receptor beta chain sequence. Its antigen remains unknown. Libraries were prepared by immunoSEQ multiplex PCR; TCRdb keeps only in-frame clonotypes and omits some of them. Of roughly 24,000 clones detected, around 84% appear once; the ten largest clones hold about 24%. Germline CDR1 is SGHTA and CDR2 is FQGNSA. V was clipped by 5 bases and J by 4 bases; unmatched bases: 5. This CDR3 is 14 amino acids long. Specified time point: recipient sample about 28 days before transplant, after cytoreduction. The sample originates from a study of T cell clonotyping in hematopoietic cell transplantation. Turning to the study itself: Pretransplant recipient samples were taken after cytoreduction.

Overall study findings and caveats: After transplant, recipient diversity fell while pathologically expanded clonotypes grew through day 180. No sorting was done, leaving CD4 and CD8 contributions mixed. Graft donor and pretransplant recipient Inverse Simpson Index values predicted broader posttransplant TCR diversity.

The receptor's source is a woman in her sixties or seventies with acute myeloid leukemia. Some clones in this sample may be carry-over from other donors' samples. Sequenced here: peripheral blood mononuclear cells, sampled before stem cell transplant. V is TRBV7-2 and J is TRBJ2-7; 10 nucleotides agree with TRBD2. The CDR3 coding sequence is TGTGCCAGCAGCAAGGGTAGCGGGGGGTACGAGCAGTACTTC. As protein: CASSKGSGGYEQYF. Complete variable domain (other parts from reference TRBV7-2 and TRBJ2-7): GAGVSQSPSNKVTEKGKDVELRCDPISGHTALYWYRQSLGQGLEFLIYFQGNSAPDKSGLPSDRFSAERTGGSVSTLTIQRTQQEDSAVYLCASSKGSGGYEQYFGPGTRLTVT.